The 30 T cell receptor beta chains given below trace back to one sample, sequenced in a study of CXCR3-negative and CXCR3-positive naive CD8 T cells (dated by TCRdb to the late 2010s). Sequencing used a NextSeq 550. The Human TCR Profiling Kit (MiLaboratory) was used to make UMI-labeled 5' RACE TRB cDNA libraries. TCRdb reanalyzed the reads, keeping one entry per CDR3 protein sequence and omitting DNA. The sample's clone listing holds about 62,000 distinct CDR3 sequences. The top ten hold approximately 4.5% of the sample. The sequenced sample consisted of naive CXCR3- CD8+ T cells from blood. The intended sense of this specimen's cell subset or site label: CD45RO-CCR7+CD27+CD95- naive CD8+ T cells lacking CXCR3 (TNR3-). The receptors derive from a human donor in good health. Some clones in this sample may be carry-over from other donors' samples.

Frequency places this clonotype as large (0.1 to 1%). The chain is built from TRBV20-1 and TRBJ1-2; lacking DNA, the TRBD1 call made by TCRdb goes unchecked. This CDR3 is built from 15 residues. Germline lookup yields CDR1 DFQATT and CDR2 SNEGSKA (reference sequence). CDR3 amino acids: CSARPLTGINYGYTF.

CDR3 region: CASSTNTLSNNEQFF. The chain recombines TRBV7-3 with TRBJ2-1. Germline V lookup: CDR1 SGHTA, CDR2 FQGTGA. This CDR3 contains 15 residues.

CDR3 amino acids: CASSRQGDTNEKLFF. The chain links TRBV6-5 to TRBJ1-4; TCRdb picks TRBD1, but there is no DNA to check that call. This CDR3 has 15 amino acids. The germline V gene has CDR1 MNHEY and CDR2 SVGAGI.

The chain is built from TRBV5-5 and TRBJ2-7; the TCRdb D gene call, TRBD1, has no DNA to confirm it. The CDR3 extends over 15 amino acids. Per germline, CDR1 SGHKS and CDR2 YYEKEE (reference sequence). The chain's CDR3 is CASSLVAGARREQYF.

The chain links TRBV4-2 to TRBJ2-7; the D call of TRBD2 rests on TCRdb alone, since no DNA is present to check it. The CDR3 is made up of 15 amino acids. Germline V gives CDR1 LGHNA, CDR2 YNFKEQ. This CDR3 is CASSQGLAGAYEQYF.

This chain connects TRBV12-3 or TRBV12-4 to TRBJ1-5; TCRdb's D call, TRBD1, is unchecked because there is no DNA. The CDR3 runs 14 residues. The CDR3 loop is CASSFLLGNQPQHF.

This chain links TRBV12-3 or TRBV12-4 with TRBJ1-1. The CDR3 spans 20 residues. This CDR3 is CASSLTGPGLALGLNTEAFF.

The CDR3 reads CATSAGQNTEAFF. The chain uses TRBV15 and TRBJ1-1; TCRdb lists TRBD1, though no DNA is available to test this call. CDR1 and CDR2 (germline): LNHNV, YYDKDF (reference sequence). This CDR3 spans 13 amino acids.

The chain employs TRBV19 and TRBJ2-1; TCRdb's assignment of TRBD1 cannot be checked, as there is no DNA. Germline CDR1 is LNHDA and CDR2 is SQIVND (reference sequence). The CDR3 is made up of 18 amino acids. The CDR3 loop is CASSIGLAGGPLYNEQFF.

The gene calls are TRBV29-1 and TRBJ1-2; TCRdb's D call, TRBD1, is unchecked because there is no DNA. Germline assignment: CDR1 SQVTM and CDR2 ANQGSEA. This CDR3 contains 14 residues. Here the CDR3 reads CSVDMPGRSYGYTF.

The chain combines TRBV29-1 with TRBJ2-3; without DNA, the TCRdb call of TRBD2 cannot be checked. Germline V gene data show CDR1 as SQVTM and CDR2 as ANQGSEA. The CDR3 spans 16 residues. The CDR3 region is CSVEDPTAGYSDTQYF.

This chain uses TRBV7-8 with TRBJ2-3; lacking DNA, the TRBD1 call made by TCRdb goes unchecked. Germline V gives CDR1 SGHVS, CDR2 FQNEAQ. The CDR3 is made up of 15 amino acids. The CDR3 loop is CASSSPGGGTDTQYF.

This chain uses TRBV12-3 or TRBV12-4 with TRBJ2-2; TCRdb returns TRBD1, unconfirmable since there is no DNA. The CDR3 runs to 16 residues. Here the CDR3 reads CASKPDAPPNTGELFF.

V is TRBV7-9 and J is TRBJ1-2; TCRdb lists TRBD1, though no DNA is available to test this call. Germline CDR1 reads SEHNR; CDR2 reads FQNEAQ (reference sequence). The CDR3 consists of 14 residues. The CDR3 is CASSYEGQGASYTF. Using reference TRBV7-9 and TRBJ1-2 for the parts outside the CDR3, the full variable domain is DTGVSQNPRHKITKRGQNVTFRCDPISEHNRLYWYRQTLGQGPEFLTYFQNEAQLEKSRLLSDRFSAERPKGSFSTLEIQRTEQGDSAMYLCASSYEGQGASYTFGSGTRLTVV.

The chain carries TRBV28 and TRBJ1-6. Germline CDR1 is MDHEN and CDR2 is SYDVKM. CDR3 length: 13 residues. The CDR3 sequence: CASSLKGNSPLHF.

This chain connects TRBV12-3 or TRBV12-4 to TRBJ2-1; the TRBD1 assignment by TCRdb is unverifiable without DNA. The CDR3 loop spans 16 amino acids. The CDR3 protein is CASSPGQSHSYNEQFF.

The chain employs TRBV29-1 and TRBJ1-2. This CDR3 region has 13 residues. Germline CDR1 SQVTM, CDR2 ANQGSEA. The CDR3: CSVEDEVDYGYTF.

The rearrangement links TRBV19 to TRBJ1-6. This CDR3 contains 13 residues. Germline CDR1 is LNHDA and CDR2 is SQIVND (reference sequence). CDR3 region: CASSIGSGSPLHF.

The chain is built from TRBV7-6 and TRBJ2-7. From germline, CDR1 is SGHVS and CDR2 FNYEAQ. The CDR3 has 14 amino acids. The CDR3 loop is CASSLQDSSYEQYF.

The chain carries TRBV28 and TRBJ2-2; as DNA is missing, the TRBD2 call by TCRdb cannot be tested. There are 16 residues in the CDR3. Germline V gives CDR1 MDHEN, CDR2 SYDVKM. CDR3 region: CASSNLAGDNTGELFF. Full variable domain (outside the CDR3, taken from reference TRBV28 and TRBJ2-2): DVKVTQSSRYLVKRTGEKVFLECVQDMDHENMFWYRQDPGLGLRLIYFSYDVKMKEKGDIPEGYSVSREKKERFSLILESASTNQTSMYLCASSNLAGDNTGELFFGEGSRLTVL.

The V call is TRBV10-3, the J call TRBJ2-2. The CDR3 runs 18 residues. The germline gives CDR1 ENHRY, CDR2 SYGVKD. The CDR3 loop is CAISESAVNYANTGELFF.

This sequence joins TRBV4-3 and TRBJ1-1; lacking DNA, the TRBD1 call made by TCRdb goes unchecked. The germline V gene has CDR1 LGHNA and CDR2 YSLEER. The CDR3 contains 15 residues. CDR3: CASTRTGGLQTEAFF.

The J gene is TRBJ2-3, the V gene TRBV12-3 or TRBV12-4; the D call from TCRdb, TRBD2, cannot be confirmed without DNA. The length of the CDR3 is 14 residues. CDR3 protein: CASSFDSRTDTQYF.

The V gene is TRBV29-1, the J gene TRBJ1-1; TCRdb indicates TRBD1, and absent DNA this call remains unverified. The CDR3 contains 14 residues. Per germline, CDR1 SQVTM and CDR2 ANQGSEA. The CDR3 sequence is CSVDRTGEDTEAFF.

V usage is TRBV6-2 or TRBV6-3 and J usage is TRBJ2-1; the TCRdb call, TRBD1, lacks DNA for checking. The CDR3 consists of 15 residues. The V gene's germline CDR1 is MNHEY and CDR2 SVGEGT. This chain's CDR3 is CASSYSLTGFNEQFF.

The CDR3 sequence is CASSSVPGQGEGTGELFF. The V and J genes are TRBV7-6 and TRBJ2-2; TCRdb names TRBD1, which stays unverified in the absence of DNA. The CDR3 is 18 residues long. Germline-derived CDR1 and CDR2 are SGHVS and FNYEAQ. The whole variable domain, remainder taken from reference TRBV7-6 and TRBJ2-2, is GAGVSQSPRYKVTKRGQDVALRCDPISGHVSLYWYRQALGQGPEFLTYFNYEAQQDKSGLPNDRFSAERPEGSISTLTIQRTEQRDSAMYRCASSSVPGQGEGTGELFFGEGSRLTVL.

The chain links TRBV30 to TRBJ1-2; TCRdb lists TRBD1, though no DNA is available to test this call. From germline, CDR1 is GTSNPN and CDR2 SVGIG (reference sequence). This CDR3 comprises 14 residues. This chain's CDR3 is CAWEKGVRGYGYTF.

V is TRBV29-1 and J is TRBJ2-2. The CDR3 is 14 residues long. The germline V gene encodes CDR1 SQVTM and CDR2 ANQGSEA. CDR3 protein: CSVEVRTHTGELFF.

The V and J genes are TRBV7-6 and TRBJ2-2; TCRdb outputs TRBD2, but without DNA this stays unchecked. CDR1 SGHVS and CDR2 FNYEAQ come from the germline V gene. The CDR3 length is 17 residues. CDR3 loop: CASSLGPGTILTGELFF.

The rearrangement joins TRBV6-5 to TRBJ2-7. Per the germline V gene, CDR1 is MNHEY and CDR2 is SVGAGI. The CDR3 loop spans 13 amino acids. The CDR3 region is CASSYSSGNEQYF.